This TCR beta chain is from a study of blood T cell repertoires in COVID-19. Turning to the study itself: Samples of COVID-19 (acute and convalescent) were obtained from the United States, Italy and Spain. From T cells, B-cell-depleted T cells, or PBMCs came the material, which was cDNA or gDNA.

In the source study's methods: Amplification of reference gene primers provided the estimated nucleated cell counts. The assay was immunoSEQ multiplex PCR, and TCRdb's table has in-frame clones only and misses some. D and trimming were read from the DNA, whereas the V and J calls and clone size are those reported in that table. The sample lists about 200,000 clones; 70% to 90% were seen once. Trimming stripped 7 bases from V and 0 bases from J, with 9 bases between. Germline CDR1 is LGHNT and CDR2 is FRNRAP. CDR3 length: 14 residues. The TCR comes from a man aged 35 to 55 with active or convalescent COVID-19. Sequenced input: peripheral blood. The J gene is TRBJ2-2, the V gene TRBV12-5, with D unresolved. CDR3 region: CASAGGANTGELFF. As DNA, the CDR3 is TGTGCTAGTGCTGGCGGTGCGAACACCGGGGAGCTGTTTTTT. Using reference TRBV12-5 and TRBJ2-2 for the parts outside the CDR3, the full variable domain is DARVTQTPRHKVTEMGQEVTMRCQPILGHNTVFWYRQTMMQGLELLAYFRNRAPLDDSGMPKDRFSAEMPDATLATLKIQPSEPRDSAVYFCASAGGANTGELFFGEGSRLTVL.